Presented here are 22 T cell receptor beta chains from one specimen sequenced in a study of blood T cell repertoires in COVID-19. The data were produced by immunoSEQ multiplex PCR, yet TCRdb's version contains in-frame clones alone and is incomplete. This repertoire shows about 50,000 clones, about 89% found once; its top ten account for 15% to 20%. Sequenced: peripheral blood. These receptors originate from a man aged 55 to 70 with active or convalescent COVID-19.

CDR3 DNA sequence: TGTGCCAGTAGTATAGCTCGACAGGGCCGGGAAAAACTGTTTTTT. Its translation: CASSIARQGREKLFF. The chain joins TRBV19 to TRBJ1-4; 7 positions match TRBD1. Losses at the gene ends were 1 base for V and 8 bases for J; bases not matched to a gene: 7. The germline V gene has CDR1 LNHDA and CDR2 SQIVND (reference sequence). This CDR3 comprises 15 residues.

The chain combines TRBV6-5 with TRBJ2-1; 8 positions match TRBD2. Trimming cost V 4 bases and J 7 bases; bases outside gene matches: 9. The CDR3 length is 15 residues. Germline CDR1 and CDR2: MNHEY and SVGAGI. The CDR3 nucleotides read TGTGCCAGCAGTTCACCGGGGACTAGTTCTAATGAGCAGTTCTTC. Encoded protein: CASSSPGTSSNEQFF.

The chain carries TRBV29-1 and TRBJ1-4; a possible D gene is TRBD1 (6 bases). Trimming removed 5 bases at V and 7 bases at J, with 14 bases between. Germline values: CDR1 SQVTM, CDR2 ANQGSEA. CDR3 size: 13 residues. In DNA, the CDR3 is TGCAGCGTTCGGGCAGGGGCGGGTGAAAAACTGTTTTTT. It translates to CSVRAGAGEKLFF.

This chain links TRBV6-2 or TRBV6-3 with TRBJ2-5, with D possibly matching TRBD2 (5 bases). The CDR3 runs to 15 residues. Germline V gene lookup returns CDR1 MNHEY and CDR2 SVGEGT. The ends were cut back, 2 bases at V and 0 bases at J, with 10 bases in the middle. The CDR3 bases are TGTGCCAGCAGTTACGAGGGCAAGTACCAAGAGACCCAGTACTTC. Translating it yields CASSYEGKYQETQYF.

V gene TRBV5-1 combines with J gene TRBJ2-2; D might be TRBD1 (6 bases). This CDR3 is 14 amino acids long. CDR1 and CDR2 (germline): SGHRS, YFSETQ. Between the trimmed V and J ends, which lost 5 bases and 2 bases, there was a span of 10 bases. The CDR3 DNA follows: TGCGCCAGCAGGAGACAGGAAAACACCGGGGAGCTGTTTTTT. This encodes CASRRQENTGELFF.

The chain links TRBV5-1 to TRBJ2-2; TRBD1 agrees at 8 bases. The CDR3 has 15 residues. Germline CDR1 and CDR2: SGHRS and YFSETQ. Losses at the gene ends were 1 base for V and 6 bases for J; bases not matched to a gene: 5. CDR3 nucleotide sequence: TGCGCCAGCAGCTTGACAGGGGGGTACGCCGGGGAGCTGTTTTTT. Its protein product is CASSLTGGYAGELFF.

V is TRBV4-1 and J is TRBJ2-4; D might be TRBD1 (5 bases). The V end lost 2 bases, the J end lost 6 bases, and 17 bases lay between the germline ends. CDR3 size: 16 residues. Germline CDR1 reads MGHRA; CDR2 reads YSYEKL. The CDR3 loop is CASSQIGGQGRNIQYF. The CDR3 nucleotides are TGCGCCAGCAGCCAAATCGGTGGGCAGGGCCGAAACATTCAGTACTTC.

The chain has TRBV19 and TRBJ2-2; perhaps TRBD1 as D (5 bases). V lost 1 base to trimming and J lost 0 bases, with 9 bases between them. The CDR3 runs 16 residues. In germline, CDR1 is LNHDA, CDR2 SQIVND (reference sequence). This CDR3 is CASSIVSGTNTGELFF. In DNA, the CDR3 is TGTGCCAGTAGTATAGTTTCAGGGACGAACACCGGGGAGCTGTTTTTT.

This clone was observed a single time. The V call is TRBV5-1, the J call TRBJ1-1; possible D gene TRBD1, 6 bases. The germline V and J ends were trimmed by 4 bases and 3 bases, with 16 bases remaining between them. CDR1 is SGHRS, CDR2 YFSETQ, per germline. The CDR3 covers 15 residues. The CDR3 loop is CASSLLQGSDTEAFF. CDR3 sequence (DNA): TGCGCCAGCAGCCTACTACAGGGCTCAGACACTGAAGCTTTCTTT.

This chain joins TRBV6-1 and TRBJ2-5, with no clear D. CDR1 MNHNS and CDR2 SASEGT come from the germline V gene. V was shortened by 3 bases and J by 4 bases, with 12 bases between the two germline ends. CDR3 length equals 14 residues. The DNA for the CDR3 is TGTGCCAGCAGTGACCCTATGACGGGAGAGACCCAGTACTTC. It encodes CASSDPMTGETQYF.

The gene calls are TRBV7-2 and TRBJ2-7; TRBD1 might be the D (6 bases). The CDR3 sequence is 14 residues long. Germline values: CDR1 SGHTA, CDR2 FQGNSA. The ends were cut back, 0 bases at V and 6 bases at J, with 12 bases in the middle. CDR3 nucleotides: TGTGCCAGCAGCTTAGCGGCAGGGGAACGCGAGCAGTACTTC. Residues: CASSLAAGEREQYF.

The CDR3 protein is CASSLAEYYGYTF. CDR3 sequence (DNA): TGTGCCAGCAGTTTAGCTGAGTACTATGGCTACACCTTC. This chain links TRBV12-3 or TRBV12-4 with TRBJ1-2; unclear D gene. Trimming took off 0 bases at V and 3 bases at J, with 5 bases between the two ends. The CDR3 is made up of 13 amino acids.

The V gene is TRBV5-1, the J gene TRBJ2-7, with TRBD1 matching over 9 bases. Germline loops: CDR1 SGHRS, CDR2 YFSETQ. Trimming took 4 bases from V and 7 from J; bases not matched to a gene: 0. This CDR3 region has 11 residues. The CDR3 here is CASSGQGEQYF. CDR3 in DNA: TGCGCCAGCAGCGGACAGGGGGAGCAGTACTTC. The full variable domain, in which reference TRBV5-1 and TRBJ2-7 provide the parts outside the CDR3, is KAGVTQTPRYLIKTRGQQVTLSCSPISGHRSVSWYQQTPGQGLQFLFEYFSETQRNKGNFPGRFSGRQFSNSRSEMNVSTLELGDSALYLCASSGQGEQYFGPGTRLTVT.

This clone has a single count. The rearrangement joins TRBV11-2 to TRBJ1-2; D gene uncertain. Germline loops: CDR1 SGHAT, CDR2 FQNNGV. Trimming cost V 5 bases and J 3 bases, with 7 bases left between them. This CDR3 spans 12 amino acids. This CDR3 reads CASSLLHYGYTF. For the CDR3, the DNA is TGTGCCAGCAGCCTTCTTCACTATGGCTACACCTTC.

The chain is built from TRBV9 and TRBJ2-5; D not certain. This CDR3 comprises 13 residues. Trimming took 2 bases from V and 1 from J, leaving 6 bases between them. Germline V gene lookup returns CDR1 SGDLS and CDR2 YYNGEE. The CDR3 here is CASSVDIQETQYF. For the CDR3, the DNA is TGTGCCAGCAGCGTTGACATCCAAGAGACCCAGTACTTC.

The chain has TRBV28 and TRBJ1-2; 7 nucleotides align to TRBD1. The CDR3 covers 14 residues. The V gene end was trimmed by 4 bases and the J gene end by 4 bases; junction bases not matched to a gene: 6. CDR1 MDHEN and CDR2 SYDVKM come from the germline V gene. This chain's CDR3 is CASSSTGAVYGYTF. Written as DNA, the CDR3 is TGTGCCAGCAGTTCTACAGGGGCGGTCTATGGCTACACCTTC.

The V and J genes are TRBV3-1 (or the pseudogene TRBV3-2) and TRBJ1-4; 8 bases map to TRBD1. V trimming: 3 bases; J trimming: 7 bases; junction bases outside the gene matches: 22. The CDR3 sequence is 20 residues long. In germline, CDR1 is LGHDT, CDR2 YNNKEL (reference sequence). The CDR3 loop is CASSHAPGQVLSLGSEKLFF. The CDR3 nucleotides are TGTGCCAGCAGCCATGCTCCGGGACAGGTTCTTTCGCTTGGAAGTGAAAAACTGTTTTTT.

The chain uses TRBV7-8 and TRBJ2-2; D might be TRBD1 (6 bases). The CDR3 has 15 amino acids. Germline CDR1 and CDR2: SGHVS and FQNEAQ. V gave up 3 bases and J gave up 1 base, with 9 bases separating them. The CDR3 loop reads CASSLGQGNTGELFF. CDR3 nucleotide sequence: TGTGCCAGCAGCTTGGGACAAGGGAACACCGGGGAGCTGTTTTTT. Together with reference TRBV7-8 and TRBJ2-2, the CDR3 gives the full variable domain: GAGVSQSPRYKVAKRGQDVALRCDPISGHVSLFWYQQALGQGPEFLTYFQNEAQLDKSGLPSDRFFAERPEGSVSTLKIQRTQQEDSAVYLCASSLGQGNTGELFFGEGSRLTVL.

The CDR3 here is CASRSLAAKETQYF. The DNA of the CDR3 is TGTGCCAGCCGATCACTAGCGGCGAAAGAGACCCAGTACTTC. The J gene is TRBJ2-5, the V gene TRBV5-8; 8 bases match TRBD2. Germline V CDR1 and CDR2: SGHTS, YDEGEE. This CDR3 is built from 14 residues. Germline trimming cut 7 bases from V and 3 bases from J; bases unmatched to any gene: 8. Looking up the rest from reference TRBV5-8 and TRBJ2-5 gives the full variable domain: EAGVTQSPTHLIKTRGQQATLRCSPISGHTSVYWYQQALGLGLQFLLWYDEGEERNRGNFPPRFSGRQFPNYSSELNVNALELEDSALYLCASRSLAAKETQYFGPGTRLLVL.

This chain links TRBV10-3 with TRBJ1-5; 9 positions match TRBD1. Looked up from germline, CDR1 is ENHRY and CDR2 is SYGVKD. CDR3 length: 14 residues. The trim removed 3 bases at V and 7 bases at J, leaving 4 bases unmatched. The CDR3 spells CAISEPGTGQPQHF. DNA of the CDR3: TGTGCCATCAGTGAACCAGGGACAGGGCAGCCCCAGCATTTT.

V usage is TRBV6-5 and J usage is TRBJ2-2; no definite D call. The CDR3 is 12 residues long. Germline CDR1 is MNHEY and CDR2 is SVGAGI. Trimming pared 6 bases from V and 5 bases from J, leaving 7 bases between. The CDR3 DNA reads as TGTGCCAGCAGGTACACTACCGGGGAGCTGTTTTTT. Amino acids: CASRYTTGELFF.

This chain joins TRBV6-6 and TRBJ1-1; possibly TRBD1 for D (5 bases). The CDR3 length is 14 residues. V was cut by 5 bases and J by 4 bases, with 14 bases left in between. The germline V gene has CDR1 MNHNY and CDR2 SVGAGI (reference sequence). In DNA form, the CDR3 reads TGTGCCAGCAGTCCCACCTACGGGGGCACTGAAGCTTTCTTT. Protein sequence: CASSPTYGGTEAFF.